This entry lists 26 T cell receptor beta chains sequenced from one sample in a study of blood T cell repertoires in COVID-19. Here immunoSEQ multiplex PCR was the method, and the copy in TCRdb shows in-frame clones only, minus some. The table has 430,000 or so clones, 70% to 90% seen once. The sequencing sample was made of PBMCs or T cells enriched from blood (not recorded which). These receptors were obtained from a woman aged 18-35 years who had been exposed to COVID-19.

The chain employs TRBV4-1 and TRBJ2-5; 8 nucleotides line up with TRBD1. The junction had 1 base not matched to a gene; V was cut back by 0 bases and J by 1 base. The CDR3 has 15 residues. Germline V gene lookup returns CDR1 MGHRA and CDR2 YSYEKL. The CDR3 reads CASSQDQGAQETQYF. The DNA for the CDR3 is TGCGCCAGCAGCCAAGACCAGGGGGCCCAAGAGACCCAGTACTTC.

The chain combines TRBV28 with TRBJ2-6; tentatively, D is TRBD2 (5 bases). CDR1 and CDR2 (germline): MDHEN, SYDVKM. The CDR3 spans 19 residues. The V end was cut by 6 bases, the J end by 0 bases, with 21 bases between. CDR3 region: CASSPHPGRVYSGANVLTF. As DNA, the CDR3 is TGTGCCAGCAGCCCCCATCCTGGGCGGGTGTACTCTGGGGCCAACGTCCTGACTTTC.

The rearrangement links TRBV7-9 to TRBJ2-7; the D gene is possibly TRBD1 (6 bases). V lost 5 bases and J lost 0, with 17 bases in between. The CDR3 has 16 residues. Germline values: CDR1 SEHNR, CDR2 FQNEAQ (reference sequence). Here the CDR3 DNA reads TGTGCCAGCAGCCTCAGGGGATGGGAGAGCTCCTACGAGCAGTACTTC. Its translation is CASSLRGWESSYEQYF.

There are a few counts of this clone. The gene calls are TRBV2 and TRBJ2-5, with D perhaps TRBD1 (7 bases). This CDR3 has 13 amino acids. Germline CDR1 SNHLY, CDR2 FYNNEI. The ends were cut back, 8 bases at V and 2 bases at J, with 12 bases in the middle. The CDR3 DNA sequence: TGTGCCAGCGCAGGGGGGCTGCAAGAGACCCAGTACTTC. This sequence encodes CASAGGLQETQYF.

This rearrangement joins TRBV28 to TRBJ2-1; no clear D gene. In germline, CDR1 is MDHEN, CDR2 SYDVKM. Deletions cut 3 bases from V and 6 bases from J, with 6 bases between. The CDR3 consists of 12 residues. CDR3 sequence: CASSLSGNEQFF. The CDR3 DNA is TGTGCCAGCAGTTTGTCGGGCAATGAGCAGTTCTTC.

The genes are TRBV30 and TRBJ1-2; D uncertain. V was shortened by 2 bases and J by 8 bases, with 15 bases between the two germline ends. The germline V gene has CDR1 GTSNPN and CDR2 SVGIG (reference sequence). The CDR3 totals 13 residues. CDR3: CAWSLVGAGGYTF. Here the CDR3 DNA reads TGTGCCTGGAGTTTGGTGGGCGCAGGAGGCTACACCTTC.

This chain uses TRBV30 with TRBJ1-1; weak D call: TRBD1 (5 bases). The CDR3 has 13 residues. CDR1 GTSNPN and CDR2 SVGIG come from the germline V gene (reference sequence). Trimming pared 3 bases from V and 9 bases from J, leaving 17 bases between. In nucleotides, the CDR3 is TGTGCCTGGAGAGGGGTCATACTACCCCAAGCTTTCTTT. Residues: CAWRGVILPQAFF.

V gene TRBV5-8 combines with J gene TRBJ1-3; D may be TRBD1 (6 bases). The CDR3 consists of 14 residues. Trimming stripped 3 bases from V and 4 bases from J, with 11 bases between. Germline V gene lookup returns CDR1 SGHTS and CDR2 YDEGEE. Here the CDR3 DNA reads TGTGCCAGCAGCTGGGCCGGACAGGGAAACACCATATATTTT. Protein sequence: CASSWAGQGNTIYF. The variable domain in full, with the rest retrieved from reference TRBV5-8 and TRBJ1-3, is EAGVTQSPTHLIKTRGQQATLRCSPISGHTSVYWYQQALGLGLQFLLWYDEGEERNRGNFPPRFSGRQFPNYSSELNVNALELEDSALYLCASSWAGQGNTIYFGEGSWLTVV.

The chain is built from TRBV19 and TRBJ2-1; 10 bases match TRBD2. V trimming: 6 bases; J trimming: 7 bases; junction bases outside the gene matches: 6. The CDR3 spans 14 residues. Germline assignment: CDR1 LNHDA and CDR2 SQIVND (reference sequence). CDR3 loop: CASRRSSGSNEQFF. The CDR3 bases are TGTGCCAGTAGGAGGTCTAGCGGGAGTAATGAGCAGTTCTTC. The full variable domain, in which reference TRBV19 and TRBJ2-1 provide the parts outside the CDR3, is DGGITQSPKYLFRKEGQNVTLSCEQNLNHDAMYWYRQDPGQGLRLIYYSQIVNDFQKGDIAEGYSVSREKKESFPLTVTSAQKNPTAFYLCASRRSSGSNEQFFGPGTRLTVL.

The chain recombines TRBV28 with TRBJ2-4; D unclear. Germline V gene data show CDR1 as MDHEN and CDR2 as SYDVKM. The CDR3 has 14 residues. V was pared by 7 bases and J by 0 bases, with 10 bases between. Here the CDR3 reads CASTSVLAKNIQYF. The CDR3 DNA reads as TGTGCCAGCACTTCGGTACTAGCCAAAAACATTCAGTACTTC.

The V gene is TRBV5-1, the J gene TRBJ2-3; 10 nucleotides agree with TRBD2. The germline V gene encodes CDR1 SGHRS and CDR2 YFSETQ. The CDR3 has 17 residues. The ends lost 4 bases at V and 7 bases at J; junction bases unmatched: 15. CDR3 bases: TGCGCCAGCAGCCTAATTAGCGGGAGGAGTGTGGGAAATACGCAGTATTTT. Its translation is CASSLISGRSVGNTQYF.

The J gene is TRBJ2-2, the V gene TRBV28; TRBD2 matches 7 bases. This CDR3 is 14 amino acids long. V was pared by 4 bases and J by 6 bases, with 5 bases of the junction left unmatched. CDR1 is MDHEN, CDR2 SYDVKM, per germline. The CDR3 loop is CASSSREGAGELFF. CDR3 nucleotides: TGTGCCAGCAGTTCGAGGGAGGGAGCCGGGGAGCTGTTTTTT.

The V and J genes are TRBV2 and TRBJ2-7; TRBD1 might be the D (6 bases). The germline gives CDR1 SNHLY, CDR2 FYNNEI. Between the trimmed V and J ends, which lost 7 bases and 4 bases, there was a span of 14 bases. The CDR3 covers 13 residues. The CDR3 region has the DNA TGTGCCAGCACGCTCGAACAGGGTTACGAGCAGTACTTC. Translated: CASTLEQGYEQYF.

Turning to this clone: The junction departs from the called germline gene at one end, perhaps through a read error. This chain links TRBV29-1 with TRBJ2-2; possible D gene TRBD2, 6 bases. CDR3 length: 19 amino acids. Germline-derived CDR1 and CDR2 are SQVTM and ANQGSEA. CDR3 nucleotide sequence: TGTAGCGTTGCTCCGTCCCGGACTATAGACCGCGCGAACACCGGGGAGCTGTTTTTT. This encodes CSVAPSRTIDRANTGELFF.

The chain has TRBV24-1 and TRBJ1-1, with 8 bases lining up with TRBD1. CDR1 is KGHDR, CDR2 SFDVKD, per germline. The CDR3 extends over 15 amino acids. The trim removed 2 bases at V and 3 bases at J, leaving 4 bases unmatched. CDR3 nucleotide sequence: TGTGCCACCAGTGATTCAGGGGGCGCGGACACTGAAGCTTTCTTT. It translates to CATSDSGGADTEAFF.

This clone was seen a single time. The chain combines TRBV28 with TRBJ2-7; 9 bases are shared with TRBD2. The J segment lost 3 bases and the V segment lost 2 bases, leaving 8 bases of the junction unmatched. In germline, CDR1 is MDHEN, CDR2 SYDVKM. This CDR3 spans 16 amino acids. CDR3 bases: TGTGCCAGCAGTTTAATTTCTAGCGGGGCCCACTACGAGCAGTACTTC. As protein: CASSLISSGAHYEQYF.

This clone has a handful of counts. This CDR3 reads CASSGGQMNTEAFF. Here the CDR3 DNA reads TGTGCCAGCTCAGGAGGACAGATGAACACTGAAGCTTTCTTT. The gene calls are TRBV18 and TRBJ1-1, with D tentatively TRBD1 (6 bases). The CDR3 sequence is 14 residues long. Germline-derived CDR1 and CDR2 are KGHSH and LQKENI. Trimming removed 5 bases at V and 0 bases at J, with 10 bases between.

CDR3 coding DNA: TGCGCCAGCAGTTTCGCAGGGGCGGCTGGAAACACCATATATTTT. Amino acids: CASSFAGAAGNTIYF. The chain links TRBV5-1 to TRBJ1-3, with D perhaps matching TRBD1 (6 bases). Germline assignment: CDR1 SGHRS and CDR2 YFSETQ. Deletions cut 5 bases from V and 2 bases from J, with 14 bases between. The CDR3 runs to 15 residues. The variable domain in full, with the rest retrieved from reference TRBV5-1 and TRBJ1-3, is KAGVTQTPRYLIKTRGQQVTLSCSPISGHRSVSWYQQTPGQGLQFLFEYFSETQRNKGNFPGRFSGRQFSNSRSEMNVSTLELGDSALYLCASSFAGAAGNTIYFGEGSWLTVV.

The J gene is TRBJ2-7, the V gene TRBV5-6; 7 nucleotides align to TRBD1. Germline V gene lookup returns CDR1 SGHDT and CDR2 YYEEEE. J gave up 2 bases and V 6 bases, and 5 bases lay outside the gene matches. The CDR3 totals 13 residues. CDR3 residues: CASNIQGAYEQYF. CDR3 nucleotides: TGTGCCAGCAACATTCAGGGGGCCTACGAGCAGTACTTC.

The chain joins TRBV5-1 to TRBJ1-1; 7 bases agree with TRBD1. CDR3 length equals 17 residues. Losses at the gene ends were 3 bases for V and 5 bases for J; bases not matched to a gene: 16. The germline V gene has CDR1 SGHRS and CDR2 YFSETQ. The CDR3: CASSSTVNRGPGTEAFF. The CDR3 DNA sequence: TGCGCCAGCAGCTCCACAGTGAACAGGGGTCCGGGAACTGAAGCTTTCTTT.

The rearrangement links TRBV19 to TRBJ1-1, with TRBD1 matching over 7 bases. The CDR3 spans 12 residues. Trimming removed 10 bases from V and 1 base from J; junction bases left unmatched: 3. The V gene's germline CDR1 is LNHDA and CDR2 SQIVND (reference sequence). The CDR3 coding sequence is TGTGCCACGGGACAGAGGAACACTGAAGCTTTCTTT. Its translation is CATGQRNTEAFF.

CDR3 DNA: TGTGCCACCAGTGAATATCAAAGACAGGGTCACACCGGGGAGCTGTTTTTT. It is translated as CATSEYQRQGHTGELFF. The chain carries TRBV24-1 and TRBJ2-2; 7 bases map to TRBD1. V shed 4 bases and J 3 bases; nucleotides not matched to a gene: 10. The CDR3 has 17 amino acids. The V gene's germline CDR1 is KGHDR and CDR2 SFDVKD.

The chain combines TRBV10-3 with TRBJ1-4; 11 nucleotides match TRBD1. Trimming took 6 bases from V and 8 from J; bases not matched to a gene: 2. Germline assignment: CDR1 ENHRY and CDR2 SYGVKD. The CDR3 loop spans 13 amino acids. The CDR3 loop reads CAIRGQGEEKLFF. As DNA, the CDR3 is TGTGCCATCAGGGGACAGGGGGAAGAAAAACTGTTTTTT.

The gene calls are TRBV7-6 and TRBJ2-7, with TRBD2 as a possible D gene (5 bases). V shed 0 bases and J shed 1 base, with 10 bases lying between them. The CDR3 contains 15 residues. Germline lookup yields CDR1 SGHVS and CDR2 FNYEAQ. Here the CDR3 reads CASSLAGSGSYEQYF. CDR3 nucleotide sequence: TGTGCCAGCAGCTTAGCAGGATCGGGATCCTACGAGCAGTACTTC.

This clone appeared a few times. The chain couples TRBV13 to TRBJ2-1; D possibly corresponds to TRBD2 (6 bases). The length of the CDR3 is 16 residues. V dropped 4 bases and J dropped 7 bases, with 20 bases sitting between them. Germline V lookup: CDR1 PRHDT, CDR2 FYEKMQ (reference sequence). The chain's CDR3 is CASSSLWGRGTNEQFF. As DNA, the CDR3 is TGTGCCAGCAGCTCCCTGTGGGGACGCGGGACGAATGAGCAGTTCTTC.

This CDR3 is CASSEVRRLGNTIYF. Written as DNA, the CDR3 is TGTGCCAGCAGTGAAGTACGGCGACTTGGAAACACCATATATTTT. The V call is TRBV6-1, the J call TRBJ1-3, with D uncertain. The CDR3 runs 15 residues. Trimming left V 1 base short and J 3 bases short, with 10 bases between. Germline lookup yields CDR1 MNHNS and CDR2 SASEGT.